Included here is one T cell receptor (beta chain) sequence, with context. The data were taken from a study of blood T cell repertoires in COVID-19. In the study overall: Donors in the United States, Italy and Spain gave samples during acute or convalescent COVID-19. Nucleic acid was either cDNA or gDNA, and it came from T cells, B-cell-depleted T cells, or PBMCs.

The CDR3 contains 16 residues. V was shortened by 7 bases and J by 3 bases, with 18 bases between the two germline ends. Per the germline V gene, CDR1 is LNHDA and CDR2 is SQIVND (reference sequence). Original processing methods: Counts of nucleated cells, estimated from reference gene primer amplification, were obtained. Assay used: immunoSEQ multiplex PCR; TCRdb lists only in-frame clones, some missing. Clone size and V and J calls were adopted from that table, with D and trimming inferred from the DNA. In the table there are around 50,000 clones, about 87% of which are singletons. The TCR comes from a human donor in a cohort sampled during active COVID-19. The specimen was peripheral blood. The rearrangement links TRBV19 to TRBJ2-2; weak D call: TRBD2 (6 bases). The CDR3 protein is CASTPFGGLDTGELFF. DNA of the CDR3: TGTGCCAGTACCCCTTTCGGGGGATTGGACACCGGGGAGCTGTTTTTT.